These 26 T cell receptor beta chains share one sample of origin, sequenced in a study of T cells in Graves' hyperthyroidism and ophthalmopathy. The TCR beta CDR3 regions underwent amplification using RNA transcripts as the source. The HTBI primer set was used in a first-round RT-PCR of the TCR CDR3. A single record per CDR3 protein comes from TCRdb applying MiXCR to the multiplex PCR reads. The table shows 300,000 to 400,000 distinct CDR3 sequences, with about 15% occurring only once. Sequences were obtained from blood. The source is a woman in her sixties with Graves' hyperthyroidism.

The chain is built from TRBV7-9 and TRBJ1-4, with D perhaps TRBD1 (6 bases). The CDR3 covers 16 residues. V was shortened by 5 bases and J by 6 bases, with 19 bases between the two germline ends. CDR1 and CDR2 from the germline V gene are SEHNR and FQNEAQ (reference sequence). CDR3 nucleotide sequence: TGTGCCAGCAGCCGGTCGACAGGCCACGCGGATGAAAAACTGTTTTTT. It yields the protein CASSRSTGHADEKLFF. The full variable domain, with the rest looked up from reference TRBV7-9 and TRBJ1-4, is DTGVSQNPRHKITKRGQNVTFRCDPISEHNRLYWYRQTLGQGPEFLTYFQNEAQLEKSRLLSDRFSAERPKGSFSTLEIQRTEQGDSAMYLCASSRSTGHADEKLFFGSGTQLSVL.

This clonotype showed up just once. The chain links TRBV11-2 to TRBJ1-3; D possibly corresponds to TRBD1 (6 bases). The V gene lost 5 bases and the J gene lost 4 bases, with 24 bases spanning the gap. The CDR3 is 18 residues long. The germline gives CDR1 SGHAT, CDR2 FQNNGV. CDR3 coding DNA: TGTGCCAGCAGCCAAACGGGAACCCAAAAACAGGGCGGAAACACCATATATTTT. Translating it yields CASSQTGTQKQGGNTIYF. The full variable domain, in which reference TRBV11-2 and TRBJ1-3 provide the parts outside the CDR3, is EAGVAQSPRYKIIEKRQSVAFWCNPISGHATLYWYQQILGQGPKLLIQFQNNGVVDDSQLPKDRFSAERLKGVDSTLKIQPAKLEDSAVYLCASSQTGTQKQGGNTIYFGEGSWLTVV.

This clonotype was found many times. CDR3 amino acids: CASSLEGGAGNTEAFF. The DNA of the CDR3 is TGCGCCAGCAGCTTGGAGGGGGGGGCGGGGAACACTGAAGCTTTCTTT. The chain combines TRBV5-1 with TRBJ1-1, with D perhaps matching TRBD1 (6 bases). V was cut by 0 bases and J by 1 base, with 13 bases left in between. Germline V CDR1 and CDR2: SGHRS, YFSETQ. This CDR3 is 16 amino acids long.

This clonotype has only a few counts. Written as DNA, the CDR3 is TGCGCCAGCAGCCACGGACTTGCGGGAGTGGCAACAGATACGCAGTATTTT. Its protein is CASSHGLAGVATDTQYF. This chain connects TRBV4-1 to TRBJ2-3; TRBD2 matches 7 bases. This CDR3 is built from 17 residues. Per germline, CDR1 MGHRA and CDR2 YSYEKL. V shed 3 bases and J 3 bases; nucleotides not matched to a gene: 12.

This clonotype was counted many times. The V call is TRBV14, the J call TRBJ2-7, with TRBD1 identical over 9 bases. Germline V lookup: CDR1 SGHDN, CDR2 FVKESK. The CDR3 loop spans 15 amino acids. J was trimmed by 2 bases and V by 2 bases; bases with no gene match: 4. The CDR3 region is CASSQRGQGTYEQYF. CDR3 DNA sequence: TGTGCCAGCAGCCAAAGAGGACAGGGGACCTACGAGCAGTACTTC.

This clonotype was seen only a few times. The germline gene is not matched at one end of the junction; a read error may be the cause. V usage is TRBV10-3 and J usage is TRBJ1-1; 8 bases are shared with TRBD1. This CDR3 is built from 14 residues. The germline CDR1 and CDR2 sequences are ENHRY and SYGVKD. The CDR3 DNA is TGTGCCATCAGGTTGGGACAGGAGAACTCTGAAGCTTTCTTT. It translates to CAIRLGQENSEAFF.

This clonotype has more than one count but fewer than ten. CDR3 protein: CASSQPGLAGGLSYEQYF. In nucleotides, the CDR3 is TGCGCCAGCAGCCAACCGGGACTAGCGGGAGGGCTAAGCTACGAGCAGTACTTC. V usage is TRBV4-1 and J usage is TRBJ2-7, with 16 bases identical to TRBD2. CDR1 and CDR2 (germline): MGHRA, YSYEKL. The CDR3 covers 18 residues. J lost 3 bases, V lost 2 bases, and 7 bases had no gene match.

This sequence joins TRBV19 and TRBJ1-5; D gene ambiguous. The V gene lost 0 bases and the J gene lost 1 base, with 7 bases spanning the gap. The CDR3 is made up of 15 amino acids. Germline lookup yields CDR1 LNHDA and CDR2 SQIVND (reference sequence). The CDR3 DNA is TGTGCCAGTAGTATAGAACAGCGGAGCAATCAGCCCCAGCATTTT. This sequence encodes CASSIEQRSNQPQHF.

There are many counts of this clonotype. V usage is TRBV7-2 and J usage is TRBJ2-1, with TRBD2 matching 13 bases. The junction had 2 bases not matched to a gene; V was cut back by 4 bases and J by 5 bases. CDR3 length: 15 amino acids. The germline V gene encodes CDR1 SGHTA and CDR2 FQGNSA. The CDR3 is CASSSTSGRDNEQFF. The CDR3 DNA reads as TGTGCCAGCAGCTCAACTAGCGGGAGGGACAATGAGCAGTTCTTC.

This clonotype was counted many times. The chain uses TRBV15 and TRBJ2-7; TRBD1 matches at 8 bases. Germline V gives CDR1 LNHNV, CDR2 YYDKDF (reference sequence). This CDR3 is built from 14 residues. The ends lost 3 bases at V and 5 bases at J; junction bases unmatched: 6. CDR3 DNA sequence: TGTGCCACCAGCAGCCTTTGGACAGGGAACGAGCAGTACTTC. Its protein is CATSSLWTGNEQYF.

Many counts were recorded for this clonotype. This chain connects TRBV19 to TRBJ1-1; D not certain. The V end was cut by 1 base, the J end by 4 bases, with 16 bases between. CDR1 and CDR2 (germline): LNHDA, SQIVND (reference sequence). This CDR3 is 16 amino acids long. The CDR3 DNA reads as TGTGCCAGTAGTATAGGGTCCGGGCGGTACGGCACTGAAGCTTTCTTT. This sequence encodes CASSIGSGRYGTEAFF.

There are many counts of this clonotype. The chain uses TRBV12-3 or TRBV12-4 and TRBJ2-1; TRBD1 agrees at 8 bases. V trimming: 5 bases; J trimming: 9 bases; junction bases outside the gene matches: 12. This CDR3 has 15 amino acids. The CDR3 nucleotides are TGTGCCAGCAGTCCGACAGGGGTTCGGGATTTTGAGCAGTTCTTC. Translating gives CASSPTGVRDFEQFF.

This clonotype was found a few times. V usage is TRBV18 and J usage is TRBJ2-2, with 7 bases aligning to TRBD2. The CDR3 is made up of 16 amino acids. J was trimmed by 6 bases and V by 2 bases; bases with no gene match: 9. CDR1 KGHSH and CDR2 LQKENI come from the germline V gene. The CDR3 DNA sequence: TGTGCCAGCTCACCATCGAGCGGGGCAGTCGCCGGGGAGCTGTTTTTT. Amino acid sequence: CASSPSSGAVAGELFF.

The sample holds many counts of this clonotype. The rearrangement joins TRBV7-9 to TRBJ2-3; D is tentatively TRBD1 or TRBD2 (6 bases each). Per germline, CDR1 SEHNR and CDR2 FQNEAQ (reference sequence). The CDR3 runs 15 residues. Trimming pared 4 bases from V and 0 bases from J, leaving 11 bases between. The CDR3 region is CASSSQGTSTDTQYF. The CDR3 coding sequence is TGTGCCAGCAGCTCTCAGGGGACTAGCACAGATACGCAGTATTTT.

The chain recombines TRBV3-1 with TRBJ2-7; D gene uncertain. The CDR3 has 14 amino acids. The germline V gene encodes CDR1 LGHDT and CDR2 YNNKEL (reference sequence). V lost 2 bases, J lost 5 bases, and 13 bases lay in between. The CDR3 coding sequence is TGTGCCAGCAGCCAACCGGGTCTCTGGCACGAGCAGTACTTC. Its translation is CASSQPGLWHEQYF.

Details on this clonotype: A much larger clone sits a single nucleotide away, making a read error possible. The V and J genes are TRBV19 and TRBJ2-7; 8 bases fit TRBD1. Germline-derived CDR1 and CDR2 are LNHDA and SQIVND (reference sequence). The CDR3 covers 13 residues. The CDR3 coding sequence is TGTGCCTGTAGTGGACAGGGTCTCGACGAGCAGTACTTC. Translated: CACSGQGLDEQYF. The whole variable domain, filled in from reference TRBV19 and TRBJ2-7, reads DGGITQSPKYLFRKEGQNVTLSCEQNLNHDAMYWYRQDPGQGLRLIYYSQIVNDFQKGDIAEGYSVSREKKESFPLTVTSAQKNPTAFYLCACSGQGLDEQYFGPGTRLTVT.

The chain couples TRBV6-2 or TRBV6-3 to TRBJ2-3, with TRBD2 as a possible D gene (5 bases). The CDR3 is 13 residues long. Germline V gives CDR1 MNHEY, CDR2 SVGEGT. V dropped 10 bases and J dropped 2 bases, with 13 bases sitting between them. The CDR3 sequence: CATKGGNTDTQYF. The CDR3 DNA reads as TGTGCCACCAAAGGAGGTAACACAGATACGCAGTATTTT.

The chain couples TRBV24-1 to TRBJ2-3, with TRBD2 identical over 7 bases. The CDR3 totals 15 residues. Germline V gene sequence: CDR1 KGHDR, CDR2 SFDVKD. Trimming took 7 bases from V and 3 from J; bases not matched to a gene: 9. CDR3 region: CATSDPSGGTDTQYF. Here the CDR3 DNA reads TGTGCCACCAGCGATCCTAGCGGAGGGACAGATACGCAGTATTTT.

This chain links TRBV24-1 with TRBJ1-2; D is possibly TRBD1 (5 bases). Trimming left V 3 bases short and J 4 bases short, with 11 bases between. CDR3 length equals 14 residues. CDR1 and CDR2 (germline): KGHDR, SFDVKD. The CDR3: CATSDPGSPYGYTF. Written as DNA, the CDR3 is TGTGCCACCAGTGATCCAGGGTCCCCCTATGGCTACACCTTC.

This clonotype was seen repeatedly, ten times or more. The V gene is TRBV11-2, the J gene TRBJ2-1, with D possibly matching TRBD1 (6 bases). The V and J ends lost 0 bases and 8 bases respectively, with 14 bases between them. CDR3 length: 15 amino acids. Looked up from germline, CDR1 is SGHAT and CDR2 is FQNNGV. The CDR3 is CASSLDGGRGDEQFF. CDR3 coding DNA: TGTGCCAGCAGCTTAGATGGGGGCAGGGGCGATGAGCAGTTCTTC.

In its sample, this clonotype was seen many times. This chain uses TRBV30 with TRBJ2-4, with a tentative D call TRBD1 (8 bases). V lost 4 bases and J lost 8, with 18 bases in between. Germline CDR1 reads GTSNPN; CDR2 reads SVGIG (reference sequence). The CDR3 spans 14 residues. The CDR3 spells CAWTPNRGGDIQYF. DNA for the CDR3: TGTGCCTGGACTCCAAACAGGGGGGGAGACATTCAGTACTTC.

This rearrangement joins TRBV3-1 to TRBJ2-3; no reliable D call. Germline CDR1 is LGHDT and CDR2 is YNNKEL (reference sequence). This CDR3 contains 12 residues. Deletions cut 4 bases from V and 6 bases from J, with 8 bases between. For the CDR3, the DNA is TGTGCCAGCAGCCCTATAGGCGATACGCAGTATTTT. It translates to CASSPIGDTQYF.

A note on this clonotype: One end of the junction does not line up with germline, which may come from a read error. V and J are TRBV9 and TRBJ2-1; 8 nucleotides match TRBD1. This CDR3 has 13 amino acids. Germline CDR1 is SGDLS and CDR2 is YYNGEE. CDR3 protein: CASSVDRDNGQFF. CDR3 sequence (DNA): TGTGCCAGCAGCGTGGACAGGGACAATGGGCAGTTCTTC.

V usage is TRBV12-3 or TRBV12-4 and J usage is TRBJ2-1; 10 positions match TRBD2. J was trimmed by 3 bases and V by 4 bases; bases with no gene match: 3. The CDR3 spans 15 residues. In DNA form, the CDR3 reads TGTGCCAGCAGTTACGCTAGCGGGGGCTACAATGAGCAGTTCTTC. Translating it yields CASSYASGGYNEQFF.

This clonotype was seen at least ten times. This chain links TRBV6-1 with TRBJ2-1, with 11 bases lining up with TRBD2. The CDR3 has 16 residues. Trimming removed 5 bases from V and 3 bases from J; junction bases left unmatched: 6. CDR1 and CDR2 from the germline V gene are MNHNS and SASEGT. The CDR3 coding sequence is TGTGCCAGCAGTTCCCCGCTAGCGGGAGGCTACAATGAGCAGTTCTTC. Translation gives CASSSPLAGGYNEQFF.

This clonotype was picked up many times. This chain uses TRBV5-1 with TRBJ2-7, with TRBD1 identical over 9 bases. Germline V lookup: CDR1 SGHRS, CDR2 YFSETQ. V lost 0 bases, J lost 6 bases, and 10 bases stayed unmatched. The CDR3 loop spans 16 amino acids. The chain's CDR3 is CASSLDEGQGLREQYF. The CDR3 region has the DNA TGCGCCAGCAGCTTGGATGAGGGACAGGGTTTGCGCGAGCAGTACTTC.